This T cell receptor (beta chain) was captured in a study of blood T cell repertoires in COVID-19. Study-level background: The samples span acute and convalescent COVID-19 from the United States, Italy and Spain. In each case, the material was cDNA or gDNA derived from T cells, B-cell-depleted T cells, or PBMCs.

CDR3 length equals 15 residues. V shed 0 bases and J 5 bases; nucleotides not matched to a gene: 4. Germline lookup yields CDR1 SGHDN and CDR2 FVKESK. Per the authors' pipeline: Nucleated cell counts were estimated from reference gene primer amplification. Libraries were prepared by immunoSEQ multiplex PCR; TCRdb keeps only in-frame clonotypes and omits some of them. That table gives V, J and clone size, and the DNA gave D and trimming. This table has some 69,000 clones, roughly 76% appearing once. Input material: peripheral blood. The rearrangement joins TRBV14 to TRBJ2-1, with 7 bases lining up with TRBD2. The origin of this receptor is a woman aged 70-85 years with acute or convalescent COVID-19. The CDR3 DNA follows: TGTGCCAGCAGCCAAGAAAGACTAGCCAACAATGAGCAGTTCTTC. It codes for CASSQERLANNEQFF.